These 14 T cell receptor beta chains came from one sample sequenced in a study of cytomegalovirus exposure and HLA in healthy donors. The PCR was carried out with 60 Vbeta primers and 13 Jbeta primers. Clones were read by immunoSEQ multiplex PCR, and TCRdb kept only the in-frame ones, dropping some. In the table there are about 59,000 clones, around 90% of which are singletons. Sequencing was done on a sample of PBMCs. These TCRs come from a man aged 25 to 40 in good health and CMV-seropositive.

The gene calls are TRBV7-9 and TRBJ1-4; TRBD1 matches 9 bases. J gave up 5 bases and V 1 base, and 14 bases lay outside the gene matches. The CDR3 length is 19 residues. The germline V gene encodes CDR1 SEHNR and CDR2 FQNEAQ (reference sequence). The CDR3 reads CASSLGLQGALLPNEKLFF. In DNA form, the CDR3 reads TGTGCCAGCAGCTTAGGCCTACAGGGGGCCCTGCTGCCCAATGAAAAACTGTTTTTT.

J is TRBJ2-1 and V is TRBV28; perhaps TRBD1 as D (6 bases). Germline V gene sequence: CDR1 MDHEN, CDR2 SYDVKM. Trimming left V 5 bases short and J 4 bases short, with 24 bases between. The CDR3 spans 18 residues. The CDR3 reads CASSPIPGQPHYYNEQFF. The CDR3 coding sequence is TGTGCCAGCAGTCCAATCCCCGGACAGCCCCACTATTACAATGAGCAGTTCTTC. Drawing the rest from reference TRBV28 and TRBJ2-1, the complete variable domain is DVKVTQSSRYLVKRTGEKVFLECVQDMDHENMFWYRQDPGLGLRLIYFSYDVKMKEKGDIPEGYSVSREKKERFSLILESASTNQTSMYLCASSPIPGQPHYYNEQFFGPGTRLTVL.

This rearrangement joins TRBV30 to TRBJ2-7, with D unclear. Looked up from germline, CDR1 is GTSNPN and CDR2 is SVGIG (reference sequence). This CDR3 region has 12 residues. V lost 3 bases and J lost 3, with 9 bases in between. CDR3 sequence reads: CAWSVRNYEQYF. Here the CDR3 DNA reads TGTGCCTGGAGCGTCAGGAACTACGAGCAGTACTTC.

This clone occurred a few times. CDR3 loop: CAITPGPNNEQFF. For the CDR3, the DNA is TGTGCCATCACCCCAGGGCCCAACAATGAGCAGTTCTTC. The rearrangement joins TRBV10-3 to TRBJ2-1; D is perhaps TRBD1 (5 bases). Trimming shortened V by 7 bases and J by 5 bases, and 12 bases separated the two germline ends. The CDR3 is 13 amino acids. Germline CDR1 ENHRY, CDR2 SYGVKD.

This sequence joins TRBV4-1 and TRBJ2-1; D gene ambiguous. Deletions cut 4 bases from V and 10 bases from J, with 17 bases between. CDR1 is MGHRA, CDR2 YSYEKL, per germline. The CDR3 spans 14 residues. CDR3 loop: CASSLVSLAREQFF. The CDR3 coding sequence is TGCGCCAGCAGCCTTGTGTCCCTCGCTCGGGAGCAGTTCTTC.

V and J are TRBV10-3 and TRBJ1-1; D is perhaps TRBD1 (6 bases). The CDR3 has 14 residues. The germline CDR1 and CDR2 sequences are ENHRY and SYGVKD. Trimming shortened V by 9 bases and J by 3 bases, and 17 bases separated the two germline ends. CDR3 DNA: TGTGCCATTTCCCAGGGGTTTGAGGACACTGAAGCTTTCTTT. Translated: CAISQGFEDTEAFF.

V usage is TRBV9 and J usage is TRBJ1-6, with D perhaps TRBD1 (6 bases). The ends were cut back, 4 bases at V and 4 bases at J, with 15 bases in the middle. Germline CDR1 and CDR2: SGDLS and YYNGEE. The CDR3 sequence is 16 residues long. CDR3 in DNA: TGTGCCAGCAGCCACAGACAGGAGGTGTATAATTCACCCCTCCACTTT. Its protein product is CASSHRQEVYNSPLHF.

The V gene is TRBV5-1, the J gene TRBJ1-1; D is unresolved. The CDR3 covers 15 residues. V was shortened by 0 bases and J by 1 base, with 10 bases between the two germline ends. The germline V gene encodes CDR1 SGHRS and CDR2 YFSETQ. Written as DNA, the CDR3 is TGCGCCAGCAGCTTGGTTGTGGGAGGGAACACTGAAGCTTTCTTT. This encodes CASSLVVGGNTEAFF. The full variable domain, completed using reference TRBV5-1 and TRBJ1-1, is KAGVTQTPRYLIKTRGQQVTLSCSPISGHRSVSWYQQTPGQGLQFLFEYFSETQRNKGNFPGRFSGRQFSNSRSEMNVSTLELGDSALYLCASSLVVGGNTEAFFGQGTRLTVV.

CDR3 sequence: CASSQLQRSSYNEQFF. The CDR3 nucleotides read TGCGCCAGCAGCCAACTACAGCGGAGCTCCTACAATGAGCAGTTCTTC. The V and J genes are TRBV4-1 and TRBJ2-1; possible D gene TRBD2, 5 bases. The CDR3 has 16 residues. CDR1 MGHRA and CDR2 YSYEKL come from the germline V gene. The V gene lost 2 bases and the J gene lost 0 bases, with 11 bases spanning the gap.

The CDR3 region is CASSEVVGGNTGELFF. CDR3 in DNA: TGTGCCAGCAGTGAAGTGGTGGGAGGGAACACCGGGGAGCTGTTTTTT. The chain couples TRBV6-1 to TRBJ2-2, with D possibly matching TRBD2 (6 bases). Between the trimmed V and J ends, which lost 1 base and 1 base, there was a span of 10 bases. CDR1 MNHNS and CDR2 SASEGT come from the germline V gene. The CDR3 contains 16 residues.

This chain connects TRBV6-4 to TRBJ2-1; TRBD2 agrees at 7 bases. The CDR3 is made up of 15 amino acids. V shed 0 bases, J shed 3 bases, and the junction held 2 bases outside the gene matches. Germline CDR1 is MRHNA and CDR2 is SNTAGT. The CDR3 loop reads CASSDSGEGYNEQFF. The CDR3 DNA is TGTGCCAGCAGTGACTCGGGGGAGGGCTACAATGAGCAGTTCTTC.

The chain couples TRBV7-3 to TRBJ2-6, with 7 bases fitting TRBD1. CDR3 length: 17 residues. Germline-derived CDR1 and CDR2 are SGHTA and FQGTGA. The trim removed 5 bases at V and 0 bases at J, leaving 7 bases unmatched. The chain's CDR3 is CASSIRTGSSGANVLTF. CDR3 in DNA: TGTGCCAGCAGCATCAGGACAGGTAGCTCTGGGGCCAACGTCCTGACTTTC.

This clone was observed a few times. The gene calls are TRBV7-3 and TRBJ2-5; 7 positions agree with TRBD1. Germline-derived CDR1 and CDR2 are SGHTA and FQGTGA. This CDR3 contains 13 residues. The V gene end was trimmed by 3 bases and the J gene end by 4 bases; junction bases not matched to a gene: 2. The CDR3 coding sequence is TGTGCCAGCAGCTTTCACAGGGGAGAGACCCAGTACTTC. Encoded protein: CASSFHRGETQYF. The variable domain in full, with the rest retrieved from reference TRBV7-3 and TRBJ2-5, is GAGVSQTPSNKVTEKGKYVELRCDPISGHTALYWYRQSLGQGPEFLIYFQGTGAADDSGLPNDRFFAVRPEGSVSTLKIQRTERGDSAVYLCASSFHRGETQYFGPGTRLLVL.

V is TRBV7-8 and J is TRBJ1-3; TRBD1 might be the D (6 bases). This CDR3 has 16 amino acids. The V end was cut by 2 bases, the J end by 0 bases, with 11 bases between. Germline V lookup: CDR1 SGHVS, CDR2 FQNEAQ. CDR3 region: CASSLNRVGSGNTIYF. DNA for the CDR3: TGTGCCAGCAGCTTAAACAGGGTCGGCTCTGGAAACACCATATATTTT.